This T cell receptor (beta chain) was captured in a study of siplizumab effects on memory and regulatory T cells. Findings and caveats of the study: Naive T cells appeared more varied than memory cells and looked like key alloresponse contributors. Siplizumab significantly lowered the alloreactive sequences that could be traced to unstimulated CD4+ memory cells.

Measured with immunoSEQ multiplex PCR; TCRdb has only the in-frame clones, and not every one. The sample includes 90,000 to 150,000 clones, roughly 93% of them seen just once. V was cut by 2 bases and J by 5 bases, with 16 bases left in between. Germline loops: CDR1 SGHNT, CDR2 YYREEE (reference sequence). The CDR3 length is 15 residues. The count of this clone is one. Its antigen is still unknown. Sequences were obtained from non-Treg CD4+ T cells sorted from blood. The receptor was derived from a human donor in good health. J is TRBJ1-1 and V is TRBV5-4, with D possibly TRBD1 on 6 matching bases. CDR3 loop: CASSFLTRGGTEAFF. For the CDR3, the DNA is TGTGCCAGCAGCTTCCTAACTAGGGGGGGGACTGAAGCTTTCTTT.